This is a list of T cell receptor beta chains from one sample in a study of beta chain features in type 1 diabetes. Generated by immunoSEQ multiplex PCR, the TCRdb table keeps only in-frame clones and is missing some. The repertoire has about 900,000 clones, 17% of them found once; the top ten carry around 0.02%. The source material was naive CD4+ T cells from blood. These receptors all stem from a woman aged 18-29 years in good health. Both conserved end residues are part of each CDR3. The D gene is left open where the match is weak. Where a row states a size, it is once, few, many or the class of an expanded clone; other rows omit it.

D	V	J	size	DNA	CDR3
TRBD1	TRBV19	TRBJ2-5	NA	TGTGCCAGTAGAAGGACAGGACGGCAAGAGACCCAGTACTTC	CASRRTGRQETQYF
TRBD2	TRBV13	TRBJ2-7	NA	TGTGCCAGCAGCCGGACTAGTCATGAGCAGTACTTC	CASSRTSHEQYF
NA	TRBV28	TRBJ2-7	NA	TGTGCCAGCAGCACCACAAAATACGAGCAGTACTTC	CASSTTKYEQYF
NA	TRBV5-1	TRBJ1-1	few	TGCGCCAGCAGCTTGGTGGGCAGCAGGAACACTGAAGCTTTCTTT	CASSLVGSRNTEAFF
TRBD2	TRBV14	TRBJ2-1	few	TGTGCCAGCAGCGCCATGGGACTAGCGGACAATGAGCAGTTCTTC	CASSAMGLADNEQFF
NA	TRBV2	TRBJ2-2	few	TGTGCCAGCACCCTAAAGGCATACCCACACACCGGGGAGCTGTTTTTT	CASTLKAYPHTGELFF
NA	TRBV29-1	TRBJ2-2	NA	TGCAGCGTAATTGACGAAAACACCGGGGAGCTGTTTTTT	CSVIDENTGELFF
TRBD2	TRBV4-3	TRBJ2-2	few	TGCGCCAGCAGCCAAGAAGGGCTAGCGGGAGCTACCGGGGAGCTGTTTTTT	CASSQEGLAGATGELFF
TRBD1	TRBV11-2	TRBJ2-2	NA	TGTGCCAGCAGCCCTTCAGGGACAGGGGGTTTGGACGGGGAGCTGTTTTTT	CASSPSGTGGLDGELFF
NA	TRBV29-1	TRBJ2-3	few	TGCAGCGTTGATTGGGGAGCAGATACGCAGTATTTT	CSVDWGADTQYF
NA	TRBV2	TRBJ2-1	NA	TGTGCCAGCAGTGAAGCGAGGGCCTCGATAAACTCGCGGCTCTTC	CASSEARASINSRLF
NA	TRBV9	TRBJ1-2	NA	TGTGCCAGCAGCGTAGCACCCTCCGGCGGCAGCTACACCTTC	CASSVAPSGGSYTF
TRBD1	TRBV7-9	TRBJ2-4	few	TGTGCCAGCAGCGTAACAGGGGGCCCGGTGGCCAAAAACATTCAGTACTTC	CASSVTGGPVAKNIQYF
NA	TRBV29-1	TRBJ2-1	NA	TGCAGCGTTGAGGGGATCCTGTACAATGAGCAGTTCTTC	CSVEGILYNEQFF
NA	TRBV11-2	TRBJ2-2	NA	TGTGCCAGCAGTAAGACGGGACTCATAAACACCGGGGAGCTGTTTTTT	CASSKTGLINTGELFF
TRBD2	TRBV28	TRBJ2-3	NA	TGTGCCAGCAGCAAGTGGGTAGCGGGATCCGATACGCAGTATTTT	CASSKWVAGSDTQYF
NA	TRBV7-2	TRBJ2-2	NA	TGTGCCAGCAGCTTAGGCAGGATCAGGACCGGGGAGCTGTTTTTT	CASSLGRIRTGELFF
TRBD1	TRBV7-9	TRBJ2-7	few	TGTGCCAGCAGCTTAGGTAGACAGGGCTACGAGCAGTACTTC	CASSLGRQGYEQYF